One T cell receptor beta chain is described in this entry. This clonotype was seen more than once but under ten times. This receptor's antigen is unknown. Base qualities are not recorded, but no much larger clone differs from it by a single base. The record originates from a study of CD8 T cells in ankylosing spondylitis (dated by TCRdb to the late 2010s). Looking at the study overall: To find TCR variants linked to disease, the study profiled T cell receptor beta repertoires in ankylosing spondylitis patients and healthy donors. Peripheral blood samples were taken, and synovial fluid was additionally collected from ankylosing spondylitis patients. The full study cohort comprised 25 or so ankylosing spondylitis patients and some 110 healthy donors. Summary of the overall study and its limitations: Blood from ankylosing spondylitis patients appeared to be characterized by a TCR beta motif composed of about 8 highly homologous amino acid variants. According to the report, matched synovial fluid samples from ankylosing spondylitis patients were significantly enriched for the disease-linked clones. Some of the motif variants had been reported before in the synovial fluid and blood of reactive arthritis patients, a finding that suggests common disease-initiation mechanisms. The disease-linked clones had a CD8+ phenotype and were found at relatively low frequencies in peripheral blood.

The sequencer was an Illumina HiSeq 2500. TCR beta libraries were prepared by quantitative 5'-RACE with molecular barcodes. As for how the authors treated the data: To identify disease-linked TCR variants, a new computational method was used, one built on a probabilistic model of VDJ rearrangement. The raw public data were reprocessed by TCRdb itself: fastp quality trimming at Q25, MiXCR clonotype calling, in-frame beta chains only. Each entry merges the rows of one CDR3 protein and shows their most common DNA and genes. The V and J calls reflect TCRdb's pipeline rather than the authors' work. The sample has 450,000 to 550,000 distinct CDR3 sequences on record, about 5.7% of them singletons. Around 3.6% of the sample is held by the ten biggest clonotypes. CDR1 and CDR2 are read off the germline V gene as KGHSH and LQKENI. Counted from cysteine to phenylalanine, this CDR3 has 17 amino acids. Only CDR3 DNA remains: 51 bases, in frame from the first base. Deletion took 1 base off V and 0 bases off J, with a span of 13 bases between the germline ends.

Source material: blood, either unsorted or a sorted T cell fraction (not recorded which). The TCR originated in a male donor with ankylosing spondylitis. The chain is made from TRBV18 and TRBJ2-4; no confident D gene assignment can be made. The bases are TGTGCCAGCTCACCACTTCCGGACCAACTAGCCAAAAACATTCAGTACTTC. It specifies CASSPLPDQLAKNIQYF.